The following is a T cell receptor beta chain sequence with its context. Its antigen remains unknown. UMI-labeled 5' RACE TRB cDNA libraries were prepared from the cells. TCRdb re-analyzed the 5' RACE reads; it lists each CDR3 protein once, without DNA. Reported are tens of thousands of distinct CDR3 sequences; the ten largest clones contain approximately 0.45%. This entry belongs to a study of CXCR3-negative and CXCR3-positive naive CD8 T cells. General study results and limits: Memory cells diverged, while naive CXCR3-positive and CXCR3-negative cells had similar TRBV-TRBJ usage.

The CDR3 has 16 amino acids. CDR1 is LGHNA and CDR2 is YSLEER in the germline V gene. Sequencing input: naive CXCR3- CD8+ T cells from blood. The subset was: CD45RO-CCR7+CD27+CD95- naive CD8+ T cells lacking CXCR3 (TNR3-). The TCR was taken from a human donor in good health. Some clones in this sample may be carry-over from other donors' samples. The chain combines TRBV4-3 with TRBJ2-7; as DNA is missing, the TRBD2 call by TCRdb cannot be tested. The CDR3 sequence: CASSQHRSSGGYEQYF.